These T cell receptor beta chains were read from a single sample in a study of CD8 T cells in Susac syndrome. TCRdb reprocessed the immunoSEQ multiplex PCR reads with MiXCR, giving one entry per CDR3 protein. This table has roughly 400,000 distinct CDR3 sequences, 75% to 90% appearing once. Input material: CD8+ T cells from PBMCs. Source of these receptors: a human donor with multiple sclerosis. CDR3s include the opening cysteine and the closing phenylalanine or tryptophan. Fields, in order: CDR3 length, J gene, D gene, clone size, V gene, CDR3 protein, CDR3 DNA. A D gene is named only where the DNA matches it firmly. Expanded clones get a size class; other rows say once, few or many, or leave the size out.

>15|TRBJ2-1|TRBD1|NA|TRBV30
CAWSYLDRGYNEQFF
TGTGCCTGGAGTTACCTAGACAGGGGCTACAATGAGCAGTTCTTC
>12|TRBJ2-3|TRBD1|NA|TRBV7-6
CASSLDRVAQYF
TGTGCCAGCAGCCTGGACAGGGTTGCGCAGTATTTT
>14|TRBJ2-1|NA|NA|TRBV28
CATREGEAYNEQFF
TGTGCCACCCGAGAGGGGGAGGCCTACAATGAGCAGTTCTTC
>16|TRBJ2-7|NA|NA|TRBV19
CASSINGFESSYEQYF
TGTGCCAGTAGTATAAACGGGTTCGAAAGCTCCTACGAGCAGTACTTC
>16|TRBJ2-1|NA|NA|TRBV19
CASRSTWGGLYNEQFF
TGTGCCAGTAGATCGACATGGGGGGGCCTCTACAATGAGCAGTTCTTC
>15|TRBJ2-1|NA|NA|TRBV10-3
CAILKETRTLNEQFF
TGTGCCATCCTAAAGGAGACTAGAACCCTCAATGAGCAGTTCTTC
>14|TRBJ1-1|NA|NA|TRBV27
CASSLAGGFSGAFF
TGTGCCAGCAGTCTCGCCGGGGGATTCTCGGGAGCTTTCTTT
>12|TRBJ2-1|NA|once|TRBV5-1
CASSLDPLVQFF
TGCGCCAGCAGCTTGGACCCCCTGGTACAGTTCTTC
>14|TRBJ1-4|TRBD1|NA|TRBV5-1
CASSYRGPNEKLFF
TGCGCCAGCAGCTACAGGGGCCCTAATGAAAAACTGTTTTTT
>13|TRBJ2-7|TRBD1|few|TRBV19
CATGQGAGDEQYF
TGTGCCACGGGACAGGGGGCCGGGGACGAGCAGTACTTC
>15|TRBJ2-1|TRBD2|NA|TRBV11-2
CASSLAAGGPDEQFF
TGTGCCAGCAGCTTAGCGGCGGGGGGGCCGGATGAGCAGTTCTTC
>16|TRBJ2-7|NA|NA|TRBV7-8
CASSLAARGPTYEQYF
TGTGCCAGCAGCTTAGCTGCCCGGGGGCCGACCTACGAGCAGTACTTC
>13|TRBJ2-7|NA|NA|TRBV27
CASSRGSPSEQYF
TGTGCCAGCAGTAGGGGGAGTCCCAGTGAGCAGTACTTC
>19|TRBJ2-1|NA|NA|TRBV6-2/TRBV6-3
CASSYDRTGGLAGYNEQFF
TGTGCCAGCAGTTACGATCGAACAGGGGGCCTAGCGGGATACAATGAGCAGTTCTTC
>13|TRBJ2-7|NA|once|TRBV30
CAWSPGGPYEQYF
TGTGCCTGGAGTCCAGGGGGGCCCTACGAGCAGTACTTC
>15|TRBJ2-2|NA|NA|TRBV12-3/TRBV12-4
CACLSGTQNTGELFF
TGTGCCTGCCTGTCCGGGACGCAGAACACCGGGGAGCTGTTTTTT
>13|TRBJ1-2|NA|NA|TRBV12-3/TRBV12-4
CASSLTRLYGYTF
TGTGCCAGCAGTTTAACCAGGCTCTATGGCTACACCTTC
>12|TRBJ2-5|NA|NA|TRBV30
CAWKGIRVTQYF
TGTGCCTGGAAAGGGATAAGGGTGACCCAGTACTTC
>16|TRBJ2-1|NA|once|TRBV4-1
CASSQGEGGLDNEQFF
TGCGCCAGCAGCCAAGGGGAGGGGGGGCTGGACAATGAGCAGTTCTTC
>16|TRBJ2-1|TRBD2|once|TRBV5-5
CASSLWPAGDYNEQFF
TGTGCCAGCAGCTTATGGCCAGCGGGAGACTACAATGAGCAGTTCTTC
>14|TRBJ1-1|NA|NA|TRBV10-3
CAISVAAYNTEAFF
TGTGCCATCAGTGTGGCAGCCTATAACACTGAAGCTTTCTTT
>13|TRBJ2-7|TRBD1|NA|TRBV20-1
CSAYGTDSYEQYF
TGCAGTGCTTACGGGACAGATTCCTACGAGCAGTACTTC
>14|TRBJ1-5|NA|NA|TRBV27
CASSLLASAQPQHF
TGTGCCAGCAGTTTATTGGCTTCAGCCCAGCCCCAGCATTTT
>16|TRBJ2-3|NA|NA|TRBV12-3/TRBV12-4
CASSFPTGEGADTQYF
TGTGCCAGCAGTTTCCCTACGGGAGAGGGGGCAGATACGCAGTATTTT
>15|TRBJ1-1|TRBD1|NA|TRBV7-9
CASSAQTGVETEAFF
TGTGCCAGCAGCGCACAGACAGGGGTAGAAACTGAAGCTTTCTTT
>15|TRBJ2-1|TRBD1|NA|TRBV7-8
CASSYPGQGLNEQFF
TGTGCCAGCAGCTACCCGGGACAGGGGTTAAATGAGCAGTTCTTC
>16|TRBJ2-1|TRBD1|NA|TRBV7-7
CASSSGQGGATDEQFF
TGTGCCAGCAGCTCCGGACAGGGTGGAGCTACCGATGAGCAGTTCTTC
>16|TRBJ2-4|NA|NA|TRBV27
CASSPTLDRTYLIQYF
TGTGCCAGCAGCCCTACCCTCGATCGGACGTATCTCATTCAGTACTTC
>16|TRBJ2-7|TRBD2|NA|TRBV4-1
CASSQDRLAATYEQYF
TGCGCCAGCAGCCAAGATCGCCTAGCGGCCACCTACGAGCAGTACTTC
>15|TRBJ1-1|NA|NA|TRBV11-1
CASSLVGQTLTEAFF
TGTGCCAGCAGCTTAGTCGGGCAGACCTTGACTGAAGCTTTCTTT
>16|TRBJ2-7|NA|NA|TRBV6-1
CASSQAYSRTVYEQYF
TGTGCCAGCAGTCAAGCGTACAGCAGGACCGTCTACGAGCAGTACTTC
>15|TRBJ1-1|NA|NA|TRBV6-5
CASSYGPNRDTEAFF
TGTGCCAGCAGTTACGGGCCTAATCGGGACACTGAAGCTTTCTTT
>13|TRBJ2-7|TRBD1|NA|TRBV5-8
CASPGQGYYEQYF
TGTGCCAGCCCGGGACAGGGATACTACGAGCAGTACTTC
>15|TRBJ1-1|NA|NA|TRBV4-1
CASSQSLGGNTEAFF
TGCGCCAGCAGCCAAAGCCTAGGGGGGAACACTGAAGCTTTCTTT
>14|TRBJ1-2|TRBD1|NA|TRBV7-9
CASSVDRAPYGYTF
TGTGCCAGCAGCGTAGACAGGGCCCCTTATGGCTACACCTTC
>15|TRBJ1-2|NA|few|TRBV10-3
CAISAAGQHIYGYTF
TGTGCCATCAGCGCCGCTGGACAGCACATCTATGGCTACACCTTC
>15|TRBJ2-5|NA|once|TRBV5-1
CASSNTPGELETQYF
TGCGCCAGCAGCAATACGCCAGGGGAACTAGAGACCCAGTACTTC
>16|TRBJ2-2|NA|NA|TRBV13
CASSLEAGAGTGELFF
TGTGCCAGCAGCTTAGAGGCGGGGGCAGGGACCGGGGAGCTGTTTTTT
>15|TRBJ1-1|NA|NA|TRBV25-1
CASSELTTGFTEAFF
TGTGCCAGCAGTGAATTGACTACAGGGTTTACTGAAGCTTTCTTT
>15|TRBJ2-5|NA|NA|TRBV6-1
CASSERLGLQETQYF
TGTGCCAGCAGTGAACGGCTGGGCCTCCAAGAGACCCAGTACTTC
>15|TRBJ1-1|TRBD1|NA|TRBV4-1
CASSHATGGLTEAFF
TGCGCCAGCAGCCACGCGACAGGGGGCCTTACTGAAGCTTTCTTT
>17|TRBJ2-3|TRBD2|NA|TRBV3-1
CASSQEGSERGTDTQYF
TGTGCCAGCAGCCAAGAAGGTAGCGAGCGGGGGACGGATACGCAGTATTTT
>16|TRBJ2-2|NA|NA|TRBV15
CATSRTGTLNTGELFF
TGTGCCACCAGCCGAACCGGGACATTGAACACCGGGGAGCTGTTTTTT
>13|TRBJ2-7|NA|few|TRBV30
CAWTATKAGEQYF
TGTGCCTGGACCGCGACAAAAGCTGGAGAGCAGTACTTC